Below, 20 T cell receptor beta chains from the same sample are listed, as sequenced in a study of T cells after yellow fever vaccination. MiXCR was run by TCRdb on the 5' RACE reads, yielding one entry per CDR3 protein. Of over 250,000 distinct CDR3 sequences listed, about 5% are singletons. The sample was CD4+ T cells sorted from PBMCs, taken on the day of the yellow fever booster vaccination. The source of these receptors is a man younger than 35 who received the YFV17D yellow fever vaccine.

This clonotype was recorded at least ten times. CDR3 in amino acids: CASSLGPGQGPPAFF. The CDR3 DNA is TGCGCCAGCAGCTTGGGGCCGGGACAGGGGCCTCCAGCTTTCTTT. This chain joins TRBV5-1 and TRBJ1-1; TRBD1 aligns across 10 bases. V was clipped by 0 bases and J by 10 bases; unmatched bases: 9. CDR3 size: 15 residues. Germline-derived CDR1 and CDR2 are SGHRS and YFSETQ.

This clonotype was counted at least ten times. The chain couples TRBV7-2 to TRBJ1-1, with D maybe TRBD1 (6 bases). Germline assignment: CDR1 SGHTA and CDR2 FQGNSA. The CDR3 has 13 amino acids. Trimming took off 2 bases at V and 3 bases at J, with 7 bases between the two ends. CDR3 in amino acids: CASSLQGYTEAFF. CDR3 DNA: TGTGCCAGCAGCTTACAGGGGTACACTGAAGCTTTCTTT.

The chain couples TRBV4-1 to TRBJ1-3; the match to TRBD1 covers 8 bases. Germline V gives CDR1 MGHRA, CDR2 YSYEKL. The V gene end was trimmed by 3 bases and the J gene end by 5 bases; junction bases not matched to a gene: 3. CDR3 length: 14 residues. CDR3 nucleotides: TGCGCCAGCAGCCAGGACAGGGTTAGAAACACCATATATTTT. Translation gives CASSQDRVRNTIYF.

In its sample, this clonotype was seen once. This chain links TRBV5-1 with TRBJ1-2, with D possibly being TRBD1 (6 bases). Trimming cost V 3 bases and J 2 bases, with 14 bases left between them. There are 15 residues in the CDR3. Germline CDR1 reads SGHRS; CDR2 reads YFSETQ. The CDR3 sequence is CASSSVGGMNYGYTF. The CDR3 DNA sequence: TGCGCCAGCAGCTCTGTCGGGGGCATGAACTATGGCTACACCTTC.

At least ten counts were recorded for this clonotype. The chain is built from TRBV7-9 and TRBJ2-3, with 7 bases identical to TRBD2. Germline V gene data show CDR1 as SEHNR and CDR2 as FQNEAQ (reference sequence). The trim removed 5 bases at V and 3 bases at J, leaving 5 bases unmatched. This CDR3 is built from 14 residues. In nucleotides, the CDR3 is TGTGCCAGCAGCACTCTAGCGGAAACAGATACGCAGTATTTT. Translating gives CASSTLAETDTQYF. The variable domain in full, completed from reference TRBV7-9 and TRBJ2-3, reads DTGVSQNPRHKITKRGQNVTFRCDPISEHNRLYWYRQTLGQGPEFLTYFQNEAQLEKSRLLSDRFSAERPKGSFSTLEIQRTEQGDSAMYLCASSTLAETDTQYFGPGTRLTVL.

This clonotype occurred a few times. The chain has TRBV7-3 and TRBJ2-1, with 9 bases lining up with TRBD2. The J segment lost 7 bases and the V segment lost 5 bases, leaving 18 bases of the junction unmatched. Germline loops: CDR1 SGHTA, CDR2 FQGTGA. This CDR3 has 18 amino acids. The CDR3 DNA reads TGTGCCAGCAGCCCTAACCCGCTTGGTAGCGGGGGCTGGAATGAGCAGTTCTTC. It is translated as CASSPNPLGSGGWNEQFF.

Only a few counts were recorded for this clonotype. V and J are TRBV6-5 and TRBJ2-7, with 7 bases identical to TRBD1. The ends lost 0 bases at V and 3 bases at J; junction bases unmatched: 5. Germline assignment: CDR1 MNHEY and CDR2 SVGAGI. The CDR3 is 15 amino acids. CDR3 nucleotides: TGTGCCAGCAGTTACTCGGGACAGAAAGACTACGAGCAGTACTTC. This encodes CASSYSGQKDYEQYF.

This chain connects TRBV7-2 to TRBJ1-5; tentatively, D is TRBD1 (5 bases). CDR1 SGHTA and CDR2 FQGNSA come from the germline V gene. Trimming stripped 2 bases from V and 2 bases from J, with 10 bases between. The CDR3 extends over 15 amino acids. The CDR3 DNA reads TGTGCCAGCAGCTTACAGGGTCGAGGCAATCAGCCCCAGCATTTT. Encoded protein: CASSLQGRGNQPQHF.

This clonotype was seen only a few times. This sequence joins TRBV24-1 and TRBJ2-3; 16 nucleotides agree with TRBD2. Germline V gene lookup returns CDR1 KGHDR and CDR2 SFDVKD. The V segment lost 10 bases and the J segment 6 bases; nucleotides outside the gene matches: 12. CDR3 length equals 17 residues. The CDR3: CATAAGTSGGALDTQYF. The CDR3 nucleotides are TGTGCCACGGCAGCGGGGACTAGCGGGGGGGCCTTGGATACGCAGTATTTT.

This clonotype was detected only a few times. The chain employs TRBV12-3 or TRBV12-4 and TRBJ2-7; 8 nucleotides agree with TRBD2. The CDR3 is 13 residues long. Trimming took 4 bases from V and 3 from J; bases not matched to a gene: 2. The CDR3 bases are TGTGCCAGCAGTTCGGGGGGGCTCTACGAGCAGTACGTC. Translating gives CASSSGGLYEQYV.

As regards this clonotype: Sequence at one end of the junction differs from germline and may be a read error. The chain has TRBV5-1 and TRBJ2-1; D is possibly TRBD1 (6 bases). This CDR3 comprises 14 residues. Germline V gene lookup returns CDR1 SGHRS and CDR2 YFSETQ. The chain's CDR3 is CASSLGDNYYEQFF. DNA for the CDR3: TGCGCCAGCAGCTTGGGGGACAACTACTATGAGCAGTTCTTC. The whole variable domain, remainder taken from reference TRBV5-1 and TRBJ2-1, is KAGVTQTPRYLIKTRGQQVTLSCSPISGHRSVSWYQQTPGQGLQFLFEYFSETQRNKGNFPGRFSGRQFSNSRSEMNVSTLELGDSALYLCASSLGDNYYEQFFGPGTRLTVL.

The gene calls are TRBV18 and TRBJ1-1; D is ambiguous. Per germline, CDR1 KGHSH and CDR2 LQKENI. The CDR3 totals 15 residues. V dropped 5 bases and J dropped 4 bases, with 17 bases sitting between them. Here the CDR3 DNA reads TGTGCCAGCTCATCTTTAATGGGAGGTAGCACTGAAGCTTTCTTT. The encoded protein is CASSSLMGGSTEAFF.

The sample holds a few counts of this clonotype. The chain joins TRBV28 to TRBJ2-5; D gene ambiguous. CDR3 size: 14 residues. Trimming removed 1 base from V and 5 bases from J, with 11 bases in between. Per germline, CDR1 MDHEN and CDR2 SYDVKM. CDR3 in DNA: TGTGCCAGCAGTTTATTGATGCTAGTTGAGACCCAGTACTTC. Protein: CASSLLMLVETQYF.

There are many counts of this clonotype. CDR3 in amino acids: CASSSSEGHQPQHF. CDR3 bases: TGTGCCAGCAGTTCCTCCGAAGGACATCAGCCCCAGCATTTT. The chain is built from TRBV6-5 and TRBJ1-5, with D uncertain. Germline CDR1 and CDR2: MNHEY and SVGAGI. The CDR3 has 14 residues. V lost 4 bases and J lost 5, with 12 bases in between.

This clonotype was seen only a few times. This chain links TRBV7-8 with TRBJ2-2; D is uncertain. The ends were cut back, 3 bases at V and 4 bases at J, with 12 bases in the middle. CDR3 size: 15 residues. The V gene's germline CDR1 is SGHVS and CDR2 FQNEAQ. Here the CDR3 reads CASSFGLSSTGELFF. CDR3 coding DNA: TGTGCCAGCAGCTTTGGCCTATCGAGCACCGGGGAGCTGTTTTTT.

This clonotype occurred a few times. This rearrangement joins TRBV6-1 to TRBJ1-2; TRBD1 is a possible D gene (5 bases). The CDR3 extends over 16 amino acids. Deletions cut 5 bases from V and 4 bases from J, with 20 bases between. Per the germline V gene, CDR1 is MNHNS and CDR2 is SASEGT. CDR3 bases: TGTGCCAGCAGTTATAGTGGAGGAGGGGACGCCTATGGCTACACCTTC. Amino acid sequence: CASSYSGGGDAYGYTF.

In this sample, this clonotype turned up many times. This chain uses TRBV14 with TRBJ2-5; D gene ambiguous. The CDR3 runs to 13 residues. The germline CDR1 and CDR2 sequences are SGHDN and FVKESK. The V gene lost 3 bases and the J gene lost 3 bases, with 8 bases spanning the gap. The CDR3 reads CASSQRQKETQYF. The CDR3 region has the DNA TGTGCCAGCAGCCAGAGGCAGAAAGAGACCCAGTACTTC.

In this sample, this clonotype turned up a few times. The V gene is TRBV12-3 or TRBV12-4, the J gene TRBJ1-5, with 8 positions matching TRBD1. With V trimmed by 7 bases and J by 2 bases, 13 bases remained unmatched. CDR3 length equals 17 residues. CDR3 DNA: TGTGCCAGCACCGACGGACAGGGTTCAATTCGCAATCAGCCCCAGCATTTT. Protein product: CASTDGQGSIRNQPQHF.

The chain employs TRBV7-8 and TRBJ2-7; D gene unclear. Germline assignment: CDR1 SGHVS and CDR2 FQNEAQ. Deletions cut 6 bases from V and 4 bases from J, with 4 bases between. The CDR3 loop spans 10 amino acids. CDR3 region: CASRGYEQYF. CDR3 bases: TGTGCCAGCAGGGGGTACGAGCAGTACTTC.

This clonotype was recorded a few times. The chain couples TRBV11-1 to TRBJ2-5, with 8 bases identical to TRBD1. Germline trimming cut 4 bases from V and 5 bases from J; bases unmatched to any gene: 9. Germline CDR1 and CDR2: SGHAT and FQDESV (reference sequence). The CDR3 has 15 amino acids. The CDR3 loop reads CASSSPTGAGETQYF. Here the CDR3 DNA reads TGTGCCAGCAGCTCACCGACAGGGGCCGGGGAGACCCAGTACTTC.